Many counts were recorded for the clone carrying this T cell receptor (beta chain). The CDR3 has 12 residues. Per the germline V gene, CDR1 is MNHEY and CDR2 is SVGAGI. The V gene lost 6 bases and the J gene lost 10 bases, with 15 bases spanning the gap. TCRdb reprocessed the 5' RACE reads with MiXCR, giving one entry per CDR3 protein. Altogether nearly 55,000 distinct CDR3 sequences are present, under 20% being singletons, with the ten largest covering 2% to 2.5%. The sequence was obtained from a female donor with breast cancer. Sample: naive CD4+ T cells sorted from blood. Indicated subset: naive CD4+ T cells, CD4+CD45RA+CD25-. The chain links TRBV6-5 to TRBJ1-2; tentative D call: TRBD1 (5 bases). The CDR3 sequence: CASSTGSRDYTF. CDR3 coding DNA: TGTGCCAGCAGCACAGGTAGCCGAGACTACACCTTC.